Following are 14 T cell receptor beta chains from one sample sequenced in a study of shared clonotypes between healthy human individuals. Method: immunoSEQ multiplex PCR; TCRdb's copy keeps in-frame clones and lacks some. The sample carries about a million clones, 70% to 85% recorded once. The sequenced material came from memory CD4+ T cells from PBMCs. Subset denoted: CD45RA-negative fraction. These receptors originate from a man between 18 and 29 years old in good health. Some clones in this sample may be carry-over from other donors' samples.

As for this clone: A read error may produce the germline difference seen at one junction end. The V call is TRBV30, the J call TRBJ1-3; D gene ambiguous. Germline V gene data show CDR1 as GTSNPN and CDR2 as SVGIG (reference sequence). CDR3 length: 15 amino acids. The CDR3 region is CAWSRVGVSGSTIYF. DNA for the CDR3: TGTGCCTGGAGTCGCGTGGGAGTCTCTGGAAGCACCATATATTTT.

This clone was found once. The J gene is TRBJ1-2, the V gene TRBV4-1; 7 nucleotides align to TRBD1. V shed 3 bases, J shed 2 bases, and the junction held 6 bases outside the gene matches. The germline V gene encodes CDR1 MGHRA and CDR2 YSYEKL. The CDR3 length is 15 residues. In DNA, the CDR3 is TGCGCCAGCAGCCAGCCGGGACAGCCAAACTATGGCTACACCTTC. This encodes CASSQPGQPNYGYTF.

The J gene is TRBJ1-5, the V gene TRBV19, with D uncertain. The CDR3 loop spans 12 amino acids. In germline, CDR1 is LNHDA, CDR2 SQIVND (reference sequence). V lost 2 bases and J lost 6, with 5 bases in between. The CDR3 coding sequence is TGTGCCAGTAGTATAAATCCTCAGCCCCAGCATTTT. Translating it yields CASSINPQPQHF. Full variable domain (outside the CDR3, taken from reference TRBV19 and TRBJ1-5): DGGITQSPKYLFRKEGQNVTLSCEQNLNHDAMYWYRQDPGQGLRLIYYSQIVNDFQKGDIAEGYSVSREKKESFPLTVTSAQKNPTAFYLCASSINPQPQHFGDGTRLSIL.

CDR3: CASSTKPLRGGRDTEAFF. CDR3 DNA sequence: TGTGCCAGCAGCACAAAACCCCTTAGAGGGGGCCGGGACACTGAAGCTTTCTTT. The chain combines TRBV9 with TRBJ1-1; 7 positions agree with TRBD1. V lost 4 bases, J lost 3 bases, and 18 bases stayed unmatched. Germline values: CDR1 SGDLS, CDR2 YYNGEE. The CDR3 spans 18 residues. Combining the CDR3 with reference TRBV9 and TRBJ1-1 gives the whole variable domain DSGVTQTPKHLITATGQRVTLRCSPRSGDLSVYWYQQSLDQGLQFLIQYYNGEERAKGNILERFSAQQFPDLHSELNLSSLELGDSALYFCASSTKPLRGGRDTEAFFGQGTRLTVV.

CDR3 DNA: TGTGCCAGCAGCTTAGTTAGGGGTCTACACACAGATACGCAGTATTTT. This encodes CASSLVRGLHTDTQYF. The chain carries TRBV7-3 and TRBJ2-3; TRBD1 might be the D (5 bases). Looked up from germline, CDR1 is SGHTA and CDR2 is FQGTGA. Trimming removed 2 bases at V and 2 bases at J, with 14 bases between. The CDR3 loop spans 16 amino acids.

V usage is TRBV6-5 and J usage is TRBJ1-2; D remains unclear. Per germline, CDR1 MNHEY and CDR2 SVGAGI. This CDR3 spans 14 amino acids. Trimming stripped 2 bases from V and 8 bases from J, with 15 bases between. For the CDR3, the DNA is TGTGCCAGCAGTTACGACCGGGATATGATAGGCTACACCTTC. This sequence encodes CASSYDRDMIGYTF.

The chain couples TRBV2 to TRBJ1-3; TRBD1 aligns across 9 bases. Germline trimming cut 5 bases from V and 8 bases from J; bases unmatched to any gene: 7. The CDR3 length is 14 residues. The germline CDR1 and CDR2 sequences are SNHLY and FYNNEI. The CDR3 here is CASSSQGAGDTIYF. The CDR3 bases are TGTGCCAGCAGTTCACAGGGGGCCGGAGACACCATATATTTT.

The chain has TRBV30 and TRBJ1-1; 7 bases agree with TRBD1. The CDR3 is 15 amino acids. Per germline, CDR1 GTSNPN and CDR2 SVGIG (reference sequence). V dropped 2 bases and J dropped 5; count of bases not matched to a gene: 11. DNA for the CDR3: TGTGCCTGGAGTCAGGGGGTTCCTTCGGGGACTGAAGCTTTCTTT. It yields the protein CAWSQGVPSGTEAFF.

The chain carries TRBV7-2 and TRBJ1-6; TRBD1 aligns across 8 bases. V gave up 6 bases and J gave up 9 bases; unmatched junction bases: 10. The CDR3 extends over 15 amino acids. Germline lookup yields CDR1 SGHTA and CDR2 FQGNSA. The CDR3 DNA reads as TGTGCCAGCAGGGACAGGGCGCGACTGAGTTCACCCCTCCACTTT. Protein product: CASRDRARLSSPLHF.

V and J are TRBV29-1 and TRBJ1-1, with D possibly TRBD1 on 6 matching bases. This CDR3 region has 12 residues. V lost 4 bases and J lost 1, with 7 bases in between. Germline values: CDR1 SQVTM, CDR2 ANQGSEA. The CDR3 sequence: CSVAQGNTEAFF. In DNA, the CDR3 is TGCAGCGTTGCACAGGGGAACACTGAAGCTTTCTTT.

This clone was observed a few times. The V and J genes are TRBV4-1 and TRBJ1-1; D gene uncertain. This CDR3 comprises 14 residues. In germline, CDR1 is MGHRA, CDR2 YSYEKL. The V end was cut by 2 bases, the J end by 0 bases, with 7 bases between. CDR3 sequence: CASSQRQLNTEAFF. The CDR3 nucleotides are TGCGCCAGCAGCCAAAGGCAGTTGAACACTGAAGCTTTCTTT.

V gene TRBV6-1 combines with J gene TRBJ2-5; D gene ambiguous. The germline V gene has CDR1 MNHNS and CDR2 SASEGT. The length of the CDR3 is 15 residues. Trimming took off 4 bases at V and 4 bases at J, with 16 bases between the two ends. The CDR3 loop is CASSVKPQARETQYF. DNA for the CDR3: TGTGCCAGCAGTGTCAAACCCCAGGCGCGAGAGACCCAGTACTTC.

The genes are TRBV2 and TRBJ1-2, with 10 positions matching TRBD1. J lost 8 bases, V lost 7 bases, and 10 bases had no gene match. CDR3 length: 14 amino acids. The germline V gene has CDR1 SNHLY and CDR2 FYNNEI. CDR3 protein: CASNPDRGLGGYTF. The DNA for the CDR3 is TGTGCCAGCAACCCCGACAGGGGGCTCGGAGGCTACACCTTC.

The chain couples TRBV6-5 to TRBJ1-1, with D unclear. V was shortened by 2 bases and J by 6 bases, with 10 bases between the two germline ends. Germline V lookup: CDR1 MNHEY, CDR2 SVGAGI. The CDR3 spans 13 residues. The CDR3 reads CASSYLASPEAFF. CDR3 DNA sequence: TGTGCCAGCAGTTACCTGGCATCCCCTGAAGCTTTCTTT.